A selection of T cell receptor beta chains follows, all from one sample in a study of T cell repertoires in cytomegalovirus infection. From the reads, TCRdb called clonotypes with MiXCR, one entry per CDR3 protein. In the table there are about 530,000 distinct CDR3 sequences, about a quarter of which are singletons. Sequenced input: PBMCs. The receptors were gathered from a human donor in good health (CMV status not recorded). Some clones in this sample may be carry-over from other donors' samples. The CDR3 runs from the conserved cysteine through the conserved F or W. Fields, in order: V gene, J gene, CDR3 protein.

TRBV28,TRBJ2-3,CASSSAGQGTGTDTQYF
TRBV5-6,TRBJ1-1,CASSLRVGASNTEAFF
TRBV19,TRBJ1-6,CASSIAGSPPPPTSPLHF
TRBV10-3,TRBJ1-1,CAISELQGNTEAFF
TRBV5-8,TRBJ2-5,CASSRARLAGSWKETQYF
TRBV28,TRBJ1-1,CAGRGGVNTEAFF
TRBV6-1,TRBJ1-4,CASKGAAEKLFF
TRBV19,TRBJ1-5,CASSIGQNNQPQHF
TRBV7-9,TRBJ2-1,CASSPNLVNEQFF
TRBV20-1,TRBJ1-4,CSARDGVNEKLFF
TRBV4-1,TRBJ1-2,CASSQDWPLNYYGYTF
TRBV2,TRBJ1-6,CASSARGGWNSPLHF
TRBV5-4,TRBJ2-1,CASSSRVAEPYNEQFF
TRBV7-2,TRBJ2-2,CASSYTGATGELFF
TRBV3-1,TRBJ1-1,CASSHAFNTEAFF
TRBV24-1,TRBJ2-3,CATSLTGASTDTQYF
TRBV7-2,TRBJ1-5,CASTSGVPPYSNQPQHF
TRBV23-1,TRBJ2-1,CASPRSSYNEQFF
TRBV6-6,TRBJ1-1,CASSYSPWTGGNTEAFF
TRBV6-1,TRBJ2-1,CASSEAGGEQFF
TRBV7-2,TRBJ1-1,CASSLLVRQGAETFF
TRBV10-2,TRBJ2-7,CASSDSPSRDYEQYF
TRBV7-7,TRBJ2-1,CASSLEGRGLDEQFF
TRBV6-5,TRBJ1-2,CASSYVGTGQSYGYTF
TRBV7-2,TRBJ1-5,CASSLDSNGNQPQHF
TRBV9,TRBJ1-2,CASSVATGANYGYTF
TRBV7-3,TRBJ2-2,CASRSSGRGTGELFF
TRBV7-4,TRBJ2-1,CASSLVGPLYNEQFF
TRBV6-1,TRBJ2-2,CASSLTGFGRDTGELFF
TRBV12-5,TRBJ2-2,CASGPTGELFF
TRBV12-3/TRBV12-4,TRBJ2-3,CASSGTTTDTQYF
TRBV28,TRBJ2-7,CASTPAIAGRYEQYF
TRBV7-9,TRBJ1-6,CASSLQGLSNSPLHF
TRBV14,TRBJ2-4,CASSQDLGEPAKNIQYF
TRBV7-2,TRBJ2-2,CASSIGLAGGPSTGELFF
TRBV7-2,TRBJ2-4,CASSLAGERNIQYF
TRBV12-3/TRBV12-4,TRBJ2-1,CASSQGTSGGWGGNEQFF
TRBV11-3,TRBJ1-1,CASRFAAGNTEAFF
TRBV15,TRBJ1-2,CATSREIGPGDGYTF
TRBV2,TRBJ2-5,CASSEAPGTQYF
TRBV27,TRBJ1-2,CASSFVDRGGYTF
TRBV10-3,TRBJ1-6,CAISQTGDSPLHF
TRBV7-2,TRBJ2-5,CASSLDYLRQETQYF
TRBV29-1,TRBJ2-1,CSVFRFGVSGTGPYNEQFF
TRBV7-2,TRBJ1-2,CASSSQTGGNYGYTF
TRBV30,TRBJ2-3,CAWTPNTDTQYF
TRBV4-1,TRBJ1-4,CASSLNTATNEKLFF
TRBV28,TRBJ2-7,CASSLAFYEQYF
TRBV12-3/TRBV12-4,TRBJ2-3,CASSPPGGADTQYF
TRBV6-1,TRBJ2-3,CASSRQLAGTSTDTQYF
TRBV7-9,TRBJ1-2,CASHTGEVMGGYTF
TRBV3-1,TRBJ2-1,CASSQGRDEQFF
TRBV4-3,TRBJ1-5,CASSPRSGGNQPQHF
TRBV2,TRBJ2-5,CASRLASGMKTQYF